Following are 7 T cell receptor beta chains from one sample sequenced in a study of blood T cell repertoires in COVID-19. Clones were sequenced by immunoSEQ multiplex PCR, and TCRdb holds only the in-frame ones, with some missing. The sample gives roughly 300,000 clones, more than 75% of which show up once; roughly 5.3% is in the top ten. Sequenced sample: PBMCs or T cells enriched from blood (not recorded which). These receptors were taken from a woman aged 30 to 39 who had recovered from COVID-19.

The chain couples TRBV5-4 to TRBJ1-5; tentatively, D is TRBD1 (6 bases). Trimming cost V 4 bases and J 6 bases, with 14 bases left between them. CDR1 SGHNT and CDR2 YYREEE come from the germline V gene (reference sequence). The CDR3 is 14 residues long. CDR3: CASSPGGAGQPQHF. CDR3 DNA sequence: TGTGCCAGCAGCCCCGGGGGGGCAGGTCAGCCCCAGCATTTT.

This chain joins TRBV19 and TRBJ2-7; 10 positions agree with TRBD2. Germline trimming cut 8 bases from V and 5 bases from J; bases unmatched to any gene: 9. Germline-derived CDR1 and CDR2 are LNHDA and SQIVND (reference sequence). This CDR3 has 14 amino acids. The CDR3: CASSILAGSNEQYF. The CDR3 nucleotides read TGTGCCAGTTCGATACTAGCGGGGAGTAACGAGCAGTACTTC.

The chain links TRBV5-1 to TRBJ2-7; no firm D call. Trimming removed 1 base from V and 5 bases from J, with 4 bases in between. The CDR3 contains 11 residues. Germline lookup yields CDR1 SGHRS and CDR2 YFSETQ. This chain's CDR3 is CASSLLNEQYF. CDR3 nucleotide sequence: TGCGCCAGCAGCTTGTTAAACGAGCAGTACTTC.

The chain carries TRBV28 and TRBJ2-5, with TRBD1 as a possible D gene (5 bases). CDR1 MDHEN and CDR2 SYDVKM come from the germline V gene. This CDR3 is built from 13 residues. Trimming left V 2 bases short and J 5 bases short, with 9 bases between. The CDR3 coding sequence is TGTGCCAGCAGTTTAGCAGGGTACGAGACCCAGTACTTC. Translation: CASSLAGYETQYF.

This rearrangement joins TRBV7-8 to TRBJ2-7; TRBD2 might be the D (5 bases). V lost 5 bases to trimming and J lost 4 bases, with 15 bases between them. Germline CDR1 is SGHVS and CDR2 is FQNEAQ. The length of the CDR3 is 14 residues. CDR3 amino acids: CASSDRPGGYEQYF. In DNA, the CDR3 is TGTGCCAGCAGCGATAGACCAGGAGGATACGAGCAGTACTTC.

The chain has TRBV11-2 and TRBJ1-6, with 7 bases lining up with TRBD1. V shed 5 bases and J 5 bases; nucleotides not matched to a gene: 6. Germline V lookup: CDR1 SGHAT, CDR2 FQNNGV. The CDR3 length is 15 residues. The CDR3, as DNA: TGTGCCAGCAGCCCCTCCGGGACAGATAATTCACCCCTCCACTTT. Translation gives CASSPSGTDNSPLHF.

The chain is built from TRBV28 and TRBJ1-1; 7 positions agree with TRBD1. V was clipped by 7 bases and J by 4 bases; unmatched bases: 12. There are 15 residues in the CDR3. CDR1 and CDR2 (germline): MDHEN, SYDVKM. DNA of the CDR3: TGTGCCAGCAACGTGGAGGGGGCGAAGGGCACTGAAGCTTTCTTT. It specifies CASNVEGAKGTEAFF.